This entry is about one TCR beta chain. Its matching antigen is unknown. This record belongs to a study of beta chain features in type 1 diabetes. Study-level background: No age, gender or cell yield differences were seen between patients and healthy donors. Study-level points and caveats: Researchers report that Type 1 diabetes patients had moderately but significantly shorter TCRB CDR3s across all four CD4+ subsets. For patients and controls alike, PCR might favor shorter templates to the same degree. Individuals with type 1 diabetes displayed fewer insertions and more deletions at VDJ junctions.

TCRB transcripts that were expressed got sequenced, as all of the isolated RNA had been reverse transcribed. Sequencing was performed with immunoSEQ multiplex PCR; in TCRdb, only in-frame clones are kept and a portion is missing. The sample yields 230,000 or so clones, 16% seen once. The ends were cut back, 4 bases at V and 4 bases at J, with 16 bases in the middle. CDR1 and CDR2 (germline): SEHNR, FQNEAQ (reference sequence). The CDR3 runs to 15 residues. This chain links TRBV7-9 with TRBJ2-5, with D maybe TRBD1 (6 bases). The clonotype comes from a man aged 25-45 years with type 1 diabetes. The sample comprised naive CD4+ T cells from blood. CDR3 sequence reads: CASSSGNRVGETQYF. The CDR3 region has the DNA TGTGCCAGCAGCTCTGGAAACAGGGTAGGAGAGACCCAGTACTTC.